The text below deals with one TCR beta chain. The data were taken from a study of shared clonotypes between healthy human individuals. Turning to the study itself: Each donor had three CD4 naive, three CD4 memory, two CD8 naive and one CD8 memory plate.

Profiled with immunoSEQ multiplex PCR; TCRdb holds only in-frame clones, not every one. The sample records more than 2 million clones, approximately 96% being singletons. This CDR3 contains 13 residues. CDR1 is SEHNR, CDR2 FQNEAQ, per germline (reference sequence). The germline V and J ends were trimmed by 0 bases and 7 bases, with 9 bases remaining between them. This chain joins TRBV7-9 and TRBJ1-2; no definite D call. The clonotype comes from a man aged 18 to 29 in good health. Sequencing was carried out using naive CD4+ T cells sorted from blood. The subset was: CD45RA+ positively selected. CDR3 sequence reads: CASSLAQDGGYTF. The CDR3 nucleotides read TGTGCCAGCAGCTTAGCGCAGGATGGTGGCTACACCTTC.